The subject of this entry is one T cell receptor beta chain. Its antigen is not identified. Other DNA variants within this sample encode the same CDR3. The CDR3 extends over 15 amino acids. Germline-derived CDR1 and CDR2 are SGDLS and YYNGEE. Losses at the gene ends were 0 bases for V and 4 bases for J; bases not matched to a gene: 3. This entry comes from a study of cytomegalovirus exposure and HLA in healthy donors. Overall study results and limits: The study reported that TCR beta sequences accurately predicted HLA-A and HLA-B alleles in most subjects.

The PCR was carried out with 60 Vbeta primers and 13 Jbeta primers. The authors' processing: The count from a later analysis was 79 million or so unique TCR beta chains, roughly 11 million of them shared. Repertoires were generated with immunoSEQ multiplex PCR, while TCRdb's copy carries only in-frame clones and drops some. The V and J calls and clone size were taken over from that table, and D and trimming were inferred from the DNA. The table records approximately 91,000 clones, about four fifths of them present only once. The chain links TRBV9 to TRBJ2-3, with 9 bases that match TRBD2. Material: PBMCs. This clonotype originated in a human donor in good health. The CDR3 sequence: CASSVGGGGADTQYF. The CDR3 nucleotides read TGTGCCAGCAGCGTAGGGGGCGGGGGGGCAGATACGCAGTATTTT.